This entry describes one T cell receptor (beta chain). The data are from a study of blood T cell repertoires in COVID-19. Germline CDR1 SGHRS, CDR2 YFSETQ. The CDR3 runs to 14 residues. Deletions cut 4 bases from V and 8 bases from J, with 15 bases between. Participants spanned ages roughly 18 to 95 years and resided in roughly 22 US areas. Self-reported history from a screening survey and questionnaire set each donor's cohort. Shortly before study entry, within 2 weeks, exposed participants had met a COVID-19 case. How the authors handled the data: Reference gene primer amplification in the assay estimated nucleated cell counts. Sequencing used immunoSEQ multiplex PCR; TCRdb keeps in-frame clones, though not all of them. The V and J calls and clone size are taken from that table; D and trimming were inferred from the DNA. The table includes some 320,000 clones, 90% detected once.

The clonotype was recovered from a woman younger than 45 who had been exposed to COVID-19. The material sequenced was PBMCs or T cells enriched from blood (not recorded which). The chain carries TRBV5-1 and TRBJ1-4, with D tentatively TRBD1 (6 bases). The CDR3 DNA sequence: TGCGCCAGCAGCCCAGGGGTGGTGTTGGAAAAACTGTTTTTT. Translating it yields CASSPGVVLEKLFF.